This paragraph covers one T cell receptor (beta chain) sequence. V lost 1 base and J 8 bases, leaving 12 bases between the germline ends. CDR3 length: 14 amino acids. CDR1 and CDR2 from the germline V gene are SGHKS and YYEKEE (reference sequence). Measured with immunoSEQ multiplex PCR; TCRdb has only the in-frame clones, and not every one. The data contain under 50,000 clones, about four fifths of them singletons. The data originate from a study of PD-1 blockade in mismatch repair-deficient tumors. Study summary: Patients had 12 mismatch repair-deficient cancer types, all previously treated and progressing.

All patients were mismatch repair deficient, assessed by either PCR or immunohistochemistry. The TCR comes from an adult with mismatch repair-deficient cancer. Specimen: peripheral blood, collected 4 weeks after starting pembrolizumab. This chain connects TRBV5-5 to TRBJ2-2; the D gene is possibly TRBD2 (5 bases). CDR3 loop: CASSLPILAGELFF. The CDR3 coding sequence is TGTGCCAGCAGCTTGCCCATCCTAGCAGGGGAGCTGTTTTTT.